This T cell receptor (beta chain) was captured by sequencing in a study of human T cells and chemical hapten exposure. As for the study in general: TCR yields differed between samples (mainly from small differences in pooled library volume). Study findings and constraints: It should be noted that donors had alopecia, so their immune response may differ from healthy people's. Once DPC sensitization occurred, TCRs above 1 in 1000 frequency showed no change.

Time point described: patch test 1, 2 weeks after DPC sensitization. The treatment: therapeutic diphenylcyclopropenone sensitization with weekly scalp DPC. Ahead of applying each patch test, blood was sampled. On this clonotype: Its antigen is as yet unknown.

Each CDR3 protein is one row after TCRdb ran MiXCR on the RACE reads. The sample contains 150,000 to 200,000 distinct CDR3 sequences, 14% of which appear only once. V was cut by 2 bases and J by 4 bases, with 8 bases left in between. The CDR3 length is 14 residues. The chain employs TRBV12-3 or TRBV12-4 and TRBJ2-2; D is undetermined. This clonotype originated in a woman in her thirties with alopecia areata. Some clones in this sample may be carry-over from other donors' samples. Source: whole blood, taken in connection with sensitization to the hapten diphenylcyclopropenone (DPC). The CDR3 region is CASSLLVGTGELFF. DNA for the CDR3: TGTGCCAGCAGTTTACTGGTCGGCACCGGGGAGCTGTTTTTT.